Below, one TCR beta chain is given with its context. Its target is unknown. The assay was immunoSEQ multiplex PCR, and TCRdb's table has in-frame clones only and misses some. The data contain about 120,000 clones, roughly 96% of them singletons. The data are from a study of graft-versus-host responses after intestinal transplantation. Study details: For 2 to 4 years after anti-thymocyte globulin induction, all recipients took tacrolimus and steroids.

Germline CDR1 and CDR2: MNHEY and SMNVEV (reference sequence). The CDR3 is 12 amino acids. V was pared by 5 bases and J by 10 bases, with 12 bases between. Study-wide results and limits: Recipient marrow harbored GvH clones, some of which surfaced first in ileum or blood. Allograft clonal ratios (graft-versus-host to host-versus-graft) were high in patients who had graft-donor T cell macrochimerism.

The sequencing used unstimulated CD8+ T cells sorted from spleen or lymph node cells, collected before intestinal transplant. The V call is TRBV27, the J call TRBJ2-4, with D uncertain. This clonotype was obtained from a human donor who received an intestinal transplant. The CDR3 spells CASSPDGGIQYF. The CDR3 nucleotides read TGTGCCAGCAGTCCCGACGGTGGGATTCAGTACTTC.